The rows below give T cell receptor beta chains drawn from one sample of a study of T cells in Graves' hyperthyroidism and ophthalmopathy. TCRdb re-called the multiplex PCR reads with MiXCR, one entry per CDR3 protein. Here the sample spans about 55,000 distinct CDR3 sequences, around 50% being singletons. Sequencing was carried out using blood. The receptors were sampled from a woman aged 60-75 years with Graves' ophthalmopathy. Each CDR3 is given with its conserved first and last residue. D genes are given only for firm matches. Clone size is stated in some rows and not others, as once, few, many or a class when expanded.

.	.	TRBV15	TRBJ1-4	CATSRDLSGESNEKLFF	TGTGCCACCAGCAGAGATCTCTCCGGGGAGTCTAATGAAAAACTGTTTTTT
many	TRBD2	TRBV2	TRBJ2-2	CASSEAHPAGGPANTGELFF	TGTGCCAGCAGTGAAGCGCACCCAGCGGGGGGCCCCGCGAACACCGGGGAGCTGTTTTTT
medium-sized	.	TRBV29-1	TRBJ2-2	CSVRELAGELFF	TGCAGCGTTCGTGAGCTCGCCGGGGAGCTGTTTTTT
few	.	TRBV7-3	TRBJ1-1	CASSAQGPGNTEAFF	TGTGCCAGCAGCGCACAGGGTCCTGGAAACACTGAAGCTTTCTTT
.	.	TRBV20-1	TRBJ1-5	CSASNGSSGNQPQHF	TGCAGTGCTAGCAACGGGTCTAGTGGCAATCAGCCCCAGCATTTT
few	.	TRBV11-2	TRBJ2-3	CASSFYICSASAESTDTQYF	.
.	.	TRBV7-9	TRBJ1-1	CASSLVGRFRSQNTEAFF	TGTGCCAGCAGCTTAGTCGGCAGGTTCCGGAGCCAGAACACTGAAGCTTTCTTT
.	.	TRBV12-3/TRBV12-4	TRBJ1-4	CASSTALTGTLRKLFF	TGTGCCAGCAGTACCGCCTTAACAGGGACATTACGGAAACTGTTTTTT
medium-sized	.	TRBV19	TRBJ2-7	CASRRGVDWSYEQYF	TGTGCCAGTAGGCGTGGGGTGGATTGGTCCTACGAGCAGTACTTC
.	TRBD2	TRBV19	TRBJ2-1	CASNQAGGPNEQFF	TGTGCCAGTAATCAGGCGGGAGGGCCGAATGAGCAGTTCTTC
.	TRBD2	TRBV9	TRBJ2-1	CASSVGGSGASYNEQFF	TGTGCCAGCAGCGTAGGGGGTAGCGGGGCATCCTACAATGAGCAGTTCTTC
.	TRBD2	TRBV5-6	TRBJ2-3	CASSLSGLAGDTQYF	TGTGCCAGCAGCTTGTCGGGACTAGCGGGAGATACGCAGTATTTT
.	.	TRBV12-5	TRBJ2-7	CASVGAGRHEQYF	TGTGCTAGCGTGGGGGCAGGGCGGCACGAGCAGTACTTC
few	.	TRBV7-3	TRBJ2-2	CASSLSREVGELFF	TGTGCCAGCAGCTTATCGAGGGAAGTCGGGGAGCTGTTTTTT
many	.	TRBV5-5	TRBJ1-5	CASSLATAPNQPQHF	TGTGCCAGCAGCTTGGCCACAGCCCCCAATCAACCCCAGCATTTT
.	TRBD2	TRBV28	TRBJ2-3	CARDFAGLATSTQYF	TGTGCTAGAGATTTTGCGGGACTAGCAACCAGTACGCAGTATTTT
.	.	TRBV20-1	TRBJ2-1	CSAGVGGSSNNEQFF	TGCAGTGCCGGAGTGGGGGGCAGCTCCAACAATGAGCAGTTCTTC
many	.	TRBV18	TRBJ1-2	CASSPDTYGYTF	TGTGCCAGCTCACCCGACACCTATGGCTACACCTTC
.	TRBD1	TRBV25-1	TRBJ1-1	CASSDWTGANTEAFF	TGTGCCAGCAGTGACTGGACAGGGGCCAACACTGAAGCTTTCTTT
once	TRBD2	TRBV12-3/TRBV12-4	TRBJ2-5	CASSWTSGSSGTQYF	TGTGCCAGCAGTTGGACTAGCGGGAGTAGTGGGACCCAGTACTTC
.	TRBD2	TRBV7-3	TRBJ2-3	CASSLALAGTDTQYF	TGTGCCAGCAGCTTGGCACTAGCGGGGACAGATACGCAGTATTTT
many	.	TRBV18	TRBJ2-3	CASSRRTTDTQYF	TGTGCCAGCTCCCGTAGGACAACAGATACGCAGTATTTT
many	.	TRBV7-9	TRBJ2-3	CASSPPRSYDTQYF	TGTGCCAGCAGCCCCCCTCGTAGTTATGATACGCAGTATTTT
medium-sized	.	TRBV10-3	TRBJ1-5	CAISELWADQPQHF	TGTGCCATCAGTGAATTATGGGCCGATCAGCCCCAGCATTTT
.	.	TRBV12-3/TRBV12-4	TRBJ1-1	CASTPRGLMNTEAFF	TGTGCCAGCACCCCCAGGGGCCTTATGAACACTGAAGCTTTCTTT
.	TRBD2	TRBV20-1	TRBJ2-7	CSALPGLAGAYEQYF	TGCAGTGCTCTTCCGGGACTAGCGGGGGCCTACGAGCAGTACTTC
medium-sized	.	TRBV7-2	TRBJ1-6	CASSFSGSPLHF	TGTGCCAGCAGCTTTAGCGGTTCACCCCTCCACTTT